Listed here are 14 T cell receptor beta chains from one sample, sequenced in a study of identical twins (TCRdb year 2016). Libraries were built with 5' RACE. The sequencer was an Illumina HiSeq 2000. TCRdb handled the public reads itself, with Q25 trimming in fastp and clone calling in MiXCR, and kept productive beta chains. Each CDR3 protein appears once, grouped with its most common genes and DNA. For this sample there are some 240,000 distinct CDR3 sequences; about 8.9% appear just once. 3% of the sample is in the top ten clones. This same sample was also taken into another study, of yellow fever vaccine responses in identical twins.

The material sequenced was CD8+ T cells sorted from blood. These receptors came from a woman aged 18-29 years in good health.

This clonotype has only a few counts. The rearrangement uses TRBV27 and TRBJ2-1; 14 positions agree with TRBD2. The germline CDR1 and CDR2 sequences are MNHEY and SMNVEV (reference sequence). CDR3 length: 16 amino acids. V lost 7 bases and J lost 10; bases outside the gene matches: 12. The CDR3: CASTPIWGLAGDEQFF. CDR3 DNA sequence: TGTGCCAGCACTCCCATTTGGGGACTAGCGGGAGACGAGCAGTTCTTC.

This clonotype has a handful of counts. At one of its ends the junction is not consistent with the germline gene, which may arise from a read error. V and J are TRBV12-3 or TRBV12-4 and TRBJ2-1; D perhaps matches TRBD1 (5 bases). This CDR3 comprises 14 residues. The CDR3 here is CASILGAADNEQFF. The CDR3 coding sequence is TGTGCCAGCATTTTAGGGGCGGCTGACAATGAGCAGTTCTTC.

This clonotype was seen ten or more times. CDR3 bases: TGCGCCAGCAGCGTCCTAGAAGATACGCAGTATTTT. It specifies CASSVLEDTQYF. This chain links TRBV10-2 with TRBJ2-3; D call uncertain. Between the trimmed V and J ends, which lost 6 bases and 5 bases, there was a span of 9 bases. The CDR3 spans 12 residues. In germline, CDR1 is WSHSY, CDR2 SAAADI.

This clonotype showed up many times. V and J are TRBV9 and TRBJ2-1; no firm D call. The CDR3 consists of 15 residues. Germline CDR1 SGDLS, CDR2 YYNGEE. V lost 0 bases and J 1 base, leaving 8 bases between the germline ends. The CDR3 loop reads CASSVALSSYNEQFF. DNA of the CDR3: TGTGCCAGCAGCGTAGCTCTGAGTTCCTACAATGAGCAGTTCTTC.

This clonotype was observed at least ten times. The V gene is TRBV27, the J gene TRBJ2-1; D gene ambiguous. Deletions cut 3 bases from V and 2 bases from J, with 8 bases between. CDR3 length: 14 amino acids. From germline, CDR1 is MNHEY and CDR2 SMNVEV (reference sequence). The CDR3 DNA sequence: TGTGCCAGCAGTTTGCAAGGAGCCTACAATGAGCAGTTCTTC. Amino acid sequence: CASSLQGAYNEQFF.

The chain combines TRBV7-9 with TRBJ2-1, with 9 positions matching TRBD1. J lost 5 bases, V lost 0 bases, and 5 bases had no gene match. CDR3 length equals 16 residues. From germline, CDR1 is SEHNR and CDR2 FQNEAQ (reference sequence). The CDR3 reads CASSLAGTGLDNEQFF. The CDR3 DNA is TGTGCCAGCAGCTTAGCCGGGACAGGGTTGGACAATGAGCAGTTCTTC. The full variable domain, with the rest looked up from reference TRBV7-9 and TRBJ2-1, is DTGVSQNPRHKITKRGQNVTFRCDPISEHNRLYWYRQTLGQGPEFLTYFQNEAQLEKSRLLSDRFSAERPKGSFSTLEIQRTEQGDSAMYLCASSLAGTGLDNEQFFGPGTRLTVL.

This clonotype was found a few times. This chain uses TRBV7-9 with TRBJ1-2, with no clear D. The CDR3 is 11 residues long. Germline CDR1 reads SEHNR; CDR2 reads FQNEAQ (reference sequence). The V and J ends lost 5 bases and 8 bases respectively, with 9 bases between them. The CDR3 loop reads CASSGEYGYTF. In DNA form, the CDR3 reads TGTGCCAGCAGCGGAGAGTACGGCTACACCTTC.

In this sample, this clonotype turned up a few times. CDR3 loop: CASSPGLAGGPGYEQYF. DNA of the CDR3: TGTGCCAGCAGTCCGGGACTAGCGGGGGGTCCAGGCTACGAGCAGTACTTC. V and J are TRBV27 and TRBJ2-7; 15 bases agree with TRBD2. Germline values: CDR1 MNHEY, CDR2 SMNVEV (reference sequence). After removal of 5 bases from V and 3 bases from J, the junction contained 8 bases not matched to a gene. The CDR3 sequence is 17 residues long.

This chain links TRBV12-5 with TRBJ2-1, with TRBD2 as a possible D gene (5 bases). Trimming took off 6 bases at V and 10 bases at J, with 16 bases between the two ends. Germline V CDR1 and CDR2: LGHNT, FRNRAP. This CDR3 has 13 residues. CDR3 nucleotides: TGTGCTAGTGGCCATGGACTCGCCGGAGAGCAGTTCTTC. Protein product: CASGHGLAGEQFF.

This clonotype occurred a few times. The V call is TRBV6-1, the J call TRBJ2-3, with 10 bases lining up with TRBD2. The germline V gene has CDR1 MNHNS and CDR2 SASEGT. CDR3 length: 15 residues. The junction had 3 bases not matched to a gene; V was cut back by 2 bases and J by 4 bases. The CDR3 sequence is CASSESSGGADTQYF. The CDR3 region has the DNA TGTGCCAGCAGTGAATCTAGCGGGGGAGCAGATACGCAGTATTTT.

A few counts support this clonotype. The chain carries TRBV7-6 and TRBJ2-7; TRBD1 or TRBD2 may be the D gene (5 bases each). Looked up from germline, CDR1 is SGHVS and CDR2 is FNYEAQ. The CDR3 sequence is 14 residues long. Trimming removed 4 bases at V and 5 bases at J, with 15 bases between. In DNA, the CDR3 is TGTGCCAGCAGCTCAACCTCCGAGGGGCACGAGCAGTACTTC. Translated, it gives CASSSTSEGHEQYF.

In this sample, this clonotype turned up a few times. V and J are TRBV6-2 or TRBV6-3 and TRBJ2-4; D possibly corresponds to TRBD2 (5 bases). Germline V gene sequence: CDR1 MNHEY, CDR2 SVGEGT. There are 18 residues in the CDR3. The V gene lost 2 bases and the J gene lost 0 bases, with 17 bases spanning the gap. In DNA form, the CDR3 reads TGTGCCAGCAGTTACCCCCCCGGAGTCGGACTAGCCAAAAACATTCAGTACTTC. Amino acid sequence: CASSYPPGVGLAKNIQYF.

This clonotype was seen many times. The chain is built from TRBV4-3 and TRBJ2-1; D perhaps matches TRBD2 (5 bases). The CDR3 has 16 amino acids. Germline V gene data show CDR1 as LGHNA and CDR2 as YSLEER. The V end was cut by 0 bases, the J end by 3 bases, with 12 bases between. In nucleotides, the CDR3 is TGCGCCAGCAGCCAAGATCTAGGACTGGTCTACAATGAGCAGTTCTTC. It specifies CASSQDLGLVYNEQFF.

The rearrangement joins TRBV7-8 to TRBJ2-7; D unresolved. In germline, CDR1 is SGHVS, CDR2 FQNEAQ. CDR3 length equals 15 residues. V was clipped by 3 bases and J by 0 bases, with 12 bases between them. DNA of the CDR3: TGTGCCAGCAGCTTCCTCGGTGGTGTCTCCTACGAGCAGTACTTC. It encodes CASSFLGGVSYEQYF.